This section outlines one T cell receptor (beta chain) sequence together with its context. Its antigen is not known. The same CDR3 is also encoded by other DNA sequences in this sample. The table came from immunoSEQ multiplex PCR; TCRdb's copy has only in-frame clones and leaves some out. The profile covers over 800,000 clones, with 80% to 95% appearing a single time and approximately 25% taken by the ten largest. The ends were cut back, 1 base at V and 7 bases at J, with 9 bases in the middle. Germline V lookup: CDR1 SGHRS, CDR2 YFSETQ. The CDR3 has 12 residues. CD8 cells regarded as naive lacked CD45RO, were positively chosen for CCR7, and omitted terminally differentiated effector memory CD45RA+ cells. The data originate from a study of shared clonotypes between healthy human individuals. Study-level findings and limits: Naive subsets typically showed greater estimated richness than memory subsets.

The chain combines TRBV5-1 with TRBJ2-7; D perhaps matches TRBD2 (6 bases). This TCR derives from a man under 40 in good health. Sequencing input: naive CD8+ T cells sorted from blood. Written as DNA, the CDR3 is TGCGCCAGCAGCTTGACCGGGGGTGAGCAGTACTTC. Translating it yields CASSLTGGEQYF.